These 18 T cell receptor beta chains share one sample of origin, sequenced in a study of blood T cell repertoires in COVID-19. This table comes from immunoSEQ multiplex PCR, and its TCRdb copy is limited to in-frame clones, with some not included. There are approximately 150,000 clones in the sample; roughly 80% occur only once, and 8.6% lies in the top ten. Sequencing input: peripheral blood. Receptor source: a man aged 45-65 years with active or convalescent COVID-19.

This chain connects TRBV5-1 to TRBJ2-3, with D possibly TRBD1 on 5 matching bases. V was shortened by 3 bases and J by 3 bases, with 11 bases between the two germline ends. Germline V gene lookup returns CDR1 SGHRS and CDR2 YFSETQ. The CDR3 contains 14 residues. The CDR3 sequence: CASSYLGATDTQYF. Written as DNA, the CDR3 is TGCGCCAGCAGCTACTTAGGGGCTACAGATACGCAGTATTTT.

The chain combines TRBV7-9 with TRBJ1-1, with D perhaps matching TRBD1 (6 bases). This CDR3 region has 13 residues. The germline V and J ends were trimmed by 7 bases and 1 base, with 10 bases remaining between them. Germline lookup yields CDR1 SEHNR and CDR2 FQNEAQ (reference sequence). The CDR3 DNA sequence: TGTGCCAGCATCCTACAGGGGAACACTGAAGCTTTCTTT. The encoded protein is CASILQGNTEAFF.

The chain employs TRBV13 and TRBJ2-7; the D gene is possibly TRBD2 (6 bases). Germline CDR1 is PRHDT and CDR2 is FYEKMQ (reference sequence). The CDR3 is 13 residues long. The V end was cut by 7 bases, the J end by 3 bases, with 13 bases between. CDR3 residues: CASTQLSGYEQYF. The CDR3 DNA sequence: TGTGCCAGCACTCAACTTAGCGGCTACGAGCAGTACTTC.

The chain couples TRBV4-1 to TRBJ1-5; a weak D match, TRBD1 (5 bases). Trimming removed 2 bases at V and 4 bases at J, with 12 bases between. The length of the CDR3 is 15 residues. CDR1 and CDR2 (germline): MGHRA, YSYEKL. The CDR3 region is CASSQTGGWNQPQHF. In DNA form, the CDR3 reads TGCGCCAGCAGCCAAACGGGGGGGTGGAATCAGCCCCAGCATTTT.

V gene TRBV9 combines with J gene TRBJ2-5; TRBD2 is a possible D gene (6 bases). Trimming took off 5 bases at V and 4 bases at J, with 9 bases between the two ends. This CDR3 comprises 12 residues. CDR1 is SGDLS, CDR2 YYNGEE, per germline. CDR3 DNA sequence: TGTGCCAGCAGGGGAGCGGGAGAGACCCAGTACTTC. This sequence encodes CASRGAGETQYF. The whole variable domain, filled in from reference TRBV9 and TRBJ2-5, reads DSGVTQTPKHLITATGQRVTLRCSPRSGDLSVYWYQQSLDQGLQFLIQYYNGEERAKGNILERFSAQQFPDLHSELNLSSLELGDSALYFCASRGAGETQYFGPGTRLLVL.

The chain links TRBV24-1 to TRBJ1-2; D unresolved. This CDR3 is 14 amino acids long. Germline V CDR1 and CDR2: KGHDR, SFDVKD. Trimming shortened V by 4 bases and J by 4 bases, and 12 bases separated the two germline ends. Here the CDR3 reads CATSDIIHSYGYTF. CDR3 DNA: TGTGCCACCAGTGACATAATTCACAGCTATGGCTACACCTTC.

The rearrangement links TRBV7-6 to TRBJ1-4, with D perhaps TRBD1 (5 bases). Trimming took 2 bases from V and 8 from J, leaving 12 bases between them. CDR1 is SGHVS, CDR2 FNYEAQ, per germline. The length of the CDR3 is 14 residues. As DNA, the CDR3 is TGTGCCAGCAGCTTACACGGGGGGAGGGAAAAACTGTTTTTT. It encodes CASSLHGGREKLFF. Supplemented by reference TRBV7-6 and TRBJ1-4, the full variable domain reads GAGVSQSPRYKVTKRGQDVALRCDPISGHVSLYWYRQALGQGPEFLTYFNYEAQQDKSGLPNDRFSAERPEGSISTLTIQRTEQRDSAMYRCASSLHGGREKLFFGSGTQLSVL.

This clone was seen only a few times. The chain carries TRBV6-1 and TRBJ2-7; 7 nucleotides agree with TRBD2. Trimming cost V 2 bases and J 2 bases; bases outside gene matches: 3. CDR1 and CDR2 (germline): MNHNS, SASEGT. CDR3 size: 14 residues. The CDR3 DNA is TGTGCCAGCAGTGAAAGGGGACTAACCTACGAGCAGTACTTC. Translation: CASSERGLTYEQYF.

This sequence joins TRBV19 and TRBJ2-1, with D possibly matching TRBD2 (5 bases). The V gene lost 3 bases and the J gene lost 0 bases, with 12 bases spanning the gap. Germline CDR1 LNHDA, CDR2 SQIVND (reference sequence). The CDR3 loop spans 16 amino acids. This chain's CDR3 is CASSITSGDSYNEQFF. CDR3 bases: TGTGCCAGTAGTATTACGAGCGGAGACTCCTACAATGAGCAGTTCTTC.

The rearrangement links TRBV19 to TRBJ1-1; D is ambiguous. The CDR3 contains 13 residues. Germline V CDR1 and CDR2: LNHDA, SQIVND (reference sequence). V was pared by 8 bases and J by 1 base, with 11 bases between. The CDR3 loop reads CASGSTRNTEAFF. The CDR3 DNA is TGTGCCAGTGGGAGCACTCGGAACACTGAAGCTTTCTTT.

This rearrangement joins TRBV30 to TRBJ1-4; perhaps TRBD1 as D (6 bases). Trimming left V 1 base short and J 4 bases short, with 7 bases between. The CDR3 consists of 13 residues. From germline, CDR1 is GTSNPN and CDR2 SVGIG (reference sequence). The CDR3 spells CAWSGDINEKLFF. The CDR3 DNA reads as TGTGCCTGGAGTGGGGACATTAATGAAAAACTGTTTTTT. Drawing the rest from reference TRBV30 and TRBJ1-4, the complete variable domain is SQTIHQWPATLVQPVGSPLSLECTVEGTSNPNLYWYRQAAGRGLQLLFYSVGIGQISSEVPQNLSASRPQDRQFILSSKKLLLSDSGFYLCAWSGDINEKLFFGSGTQLSVL.

The gene calls are TRBV11-2 and TRBJ1-6; no clear D. V was pared by 2 bases and J by 3 bases, with 8 bases between. This CDR3 comprises 15 residues. The V gene's germline CDR1 is SGHAT and CDR2 FQNNGV. The CDR3 spells CASSLKGDYNSPLHF. The CDR3, as DNA: TGTGCCAGCAGCTTAAAGGGAGACTATAATTCACCCCTCCACTTT.

The chain has TRBV28 and TRBJ1-4; D is possibly TRBD1 (5 bases). From germline, CDR1 is MDHEN and CDR2 SYDVKM. The germline V and J ends were trimmed by 6 bases and 2 bases, with 10 bases remaining between them. The CDR3 contains 14 residues. The CDR3: CASRLGATNEKLFF. CDR3 nucleotides: TGTGCCAGCAGACTTGGGGCGACTAATGAAAAACTGTTTTTT.

The chain carries TRBV28 and TRBJ1-2, with D possibly matching TRBD1 (6 bases). Germline CDR1 is MDHEN and CDR2 is SYDVKM. The CDR3 contains 13 residues. Trimming removed 4 bases at V and 7 bases at J, with 13 bases between. CDR3 loop: CASSSVQGRGYTF. The DNA for the CDR3 is TGTGCCAGCAGTTCAGTACAGGGACGTGGCTACACCTTC.

The rearrangement links TRBV11-3 to TRBJ2-1, with D perhaps matching TRBD1 (5 bases). The CDR3 totals 13 residues. Deletions cut 1 base from V and 8 bases from J, with 9 bases between. From germline, CDR1 is SGHNT and CDR2 YENEEA. CDR3 in DNA: TGTGCCAGCAGCTTAGGACAGATCTATGAGCAGTTCTTC. Amino acid sequence: CASSLGQIYEQFF.

The chain couples TRBV5-4 to TRBJ2-3; D is possibly TRBD2 (7 bases). Trimming removed 4 bases at V and 2 bases at J, with 17 bases between. The germline V gene encodes CDR1 SGHNT and CDR2 YYREEE (reference sequence). This CDR3 is built from 16 residues. CDR3 DNA: TGTGCCAGCAGCGGGGGGGGCGGGTTTACCACAGATACGCAGTATTTT. Protein product: CASSGGGGFTTDTQYF.

This sequence joins TRBV27 and TRBJ2-7, with 8 bases identical to TRBD2. Trimming removed 2 bases from V and 4 bases from J; junction bases left unmatched: 7. The CDR3 is made up of 15 amino acids. The germline CDR1 and CDR2 sequences are MNHEY and SMNVEV (reference sequence). The CDR3 DNA reads TGTGCCAGCAGTTTAAGCGGGGGAAACCTTTACGAGCAGTACTTC. Its protein product is CASSLSGGNLYEQYF.

CDR3 in DNA: TGTGCCAGCAGCCCGGACAGGGGTGGGAATGAGCAGTTCTTC. It encodes CASSPDRGGNEQFF. The rearrangement uses TRBV9 and TRBJ2-1, with 9 nucleotides matching TRBD1. The J segment lost 7 bases and the V segment lost 4 bases, leaving 6 bases of the junction unmatched. Germline CDR1 SGDLS, CDR2 YYNGEE. CDR3 length: 14 residues. The full variable domain, completed using reference TRBV9 and TRBJ2-1, is DSGVTQTPKHLITATGQRVTLRCSPRSGDLSVYWYQQSLDQGLQFLIQYYNGEERAKGNILERFSAQQFPDLHSELNLSSLELGDSALYFCASSPDRGGNEQFFGPGTRLTVL.